A selection of T cell receptor beta chains follows, all from one sample in a study of cytomegalovirus exposure and HLA in healthy donors. Assay used: immunoSEQ multiplex PCR; TCRdb lists only in-frame clones, some missing. The sample lists 130,000 or so clones, about 9.2% occurring once. The sequenced sample was PBMCs. These receptors originate from a woman aged 40 to 49 in good health and CMV-seropositive. Each CDR3 is given with its conserved first and last residue. The order of the fields is clone size, D gene, J gene, V gene, CDR3 protein, CDR3 DNA. A D gene is named only where the DNA matches it firmly. Clone size, where shown, is once, few, many, or a class for clones that have expanded.

size: few; D: .; J: TRBJ1-1; V: TRBV14; CDR3: CASSQSGRAFF; DNA: TGTGCCAGCAGCCAGTCAGGGCGAGCTTTCTTT
size: .; D: .; J: TRBJ1-1; V: TRBV9; CDR3: CASSPQGETEAFF; DNA: TGTGCCAGCAGCCCACAGGGAGAAACTGAAGCTTTCTTT
size: .; D: TRBD1; J: TRBJ1-5; V: TRBV28; CDR3: CASSPGTGYQPQHF; DNA: TGTGCCAGCAGTCCGGGGACAGGGTACCAGCCCCAGCATTTT
size: .; D: .; J: TRBJ1-1; V: TRBV19; CDR3: CASSPTGDTEAFF; DNA: TGTGCCAGTAGTCCGACGGGGGACACTGAAGCTTTCTTT
size: few; D: .; J: TRBJ2-7; V: TRBV29-1; CDR3: CSVTVPPVEQYF; DNA: TGCAGCGTCACCGTGCCCCCGGTCGAGCAGTACTTC
size: few; D: .; J: TRBJ1-1; V: TRBV7-2; CDR3: CASSSQVNTEAFF; DNA: TGTGCCAGCAGCTCACAAGTTAACACTGAAGCTTTCTTT
size: few; D: .; J: TRBJ2-7; V: TRBV6-5; CDR3: CASIADGKPYEQYF; DNA: TGTGCCAGCATCGCGGACGGGAAACCCTACGAGCAGTACTTC
size: few; D: .; J: TRBJ2-3; V: TRBV11-2; CDR3: CASSLLGPTDTQYF; DNA: TGTGCCAGCAGCTTACTTGGCCCAACAGATACGCAGTATTTT
size: few; D: TRBD1; J: TRBJ1-1; V: TRBV18; CDR3: CASSRGGQANTEAFF; DNA: TGTGCCAGCTCACGCGGGGGACAGGCGAACACTGAAGCTTTCTTT
size: few; D: TRBD1; J: TRBJ2-3; V: TRBV6-4; CDR3: CASSPTGGLTDTQYF; DNA: TGTGCCAGCAGTCCGACAGGGGGCCTCACAGATACGCAGTATTTT